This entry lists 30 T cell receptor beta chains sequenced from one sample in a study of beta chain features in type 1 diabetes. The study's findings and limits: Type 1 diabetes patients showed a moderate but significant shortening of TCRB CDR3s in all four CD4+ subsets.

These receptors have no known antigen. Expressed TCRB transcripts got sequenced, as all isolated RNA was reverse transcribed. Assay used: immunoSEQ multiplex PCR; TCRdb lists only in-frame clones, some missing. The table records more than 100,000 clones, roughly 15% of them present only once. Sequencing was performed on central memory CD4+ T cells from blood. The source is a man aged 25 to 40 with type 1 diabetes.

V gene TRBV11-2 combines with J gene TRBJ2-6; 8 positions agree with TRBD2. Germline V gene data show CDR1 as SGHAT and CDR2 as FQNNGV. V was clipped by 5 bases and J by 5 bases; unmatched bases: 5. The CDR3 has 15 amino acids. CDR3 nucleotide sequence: TGTGCCAGCAGCCATACTAGCGGCTGGGCCAACGTCCTGACTTTC. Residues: CASSHTSGWANVLTF.

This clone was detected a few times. The CDR3 region is CASSLSGIGQPQHF. The CDR3 nucleotides are TGTGCCAGCAGCTTATCAGGGATTGGGCAGCCCCAGCATTTT. V is TRBV7-2 and J is TRBJ1-5; weak D call: TRBD1 (5 bases). This CDR3 spans 14 amino acids. Deletions cut 2 bases from V and 7 bases from J, with 12 bases between. Per germline, CDR1 SGHTA and CDR2 FQGNSA.

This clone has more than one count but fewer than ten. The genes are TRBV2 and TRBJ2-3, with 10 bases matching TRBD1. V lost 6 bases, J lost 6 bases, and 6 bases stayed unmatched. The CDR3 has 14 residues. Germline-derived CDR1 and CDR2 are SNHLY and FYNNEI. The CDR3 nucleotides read TGTGCCAGCAGCCTCGGGACAGGGGCGGATACGCAGTATTTT. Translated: CASSLGTGADTQYF.

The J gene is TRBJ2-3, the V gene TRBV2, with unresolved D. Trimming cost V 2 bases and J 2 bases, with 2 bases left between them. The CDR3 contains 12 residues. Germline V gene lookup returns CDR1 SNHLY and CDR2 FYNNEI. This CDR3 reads CASSETTDTQYF. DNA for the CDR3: TGTGCCAGCAGTGAAACCACAGATACGCAGTATTTT.

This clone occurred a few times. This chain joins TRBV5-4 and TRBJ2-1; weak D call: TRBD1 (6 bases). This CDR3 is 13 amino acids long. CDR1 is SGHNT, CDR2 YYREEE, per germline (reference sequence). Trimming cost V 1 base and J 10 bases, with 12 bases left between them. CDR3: CASSLSDSGEQFF. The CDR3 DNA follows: TGTGCCAGCAGCTTGTCGGACAGCGGAGAGCAGTTCTTC.

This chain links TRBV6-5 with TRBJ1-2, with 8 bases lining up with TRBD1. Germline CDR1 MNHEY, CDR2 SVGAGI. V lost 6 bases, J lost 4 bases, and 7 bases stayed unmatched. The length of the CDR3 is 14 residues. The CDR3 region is CASSDADRAYGYTF. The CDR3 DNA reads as TGTGCCAGCAGCGACGCGGACAGGGCCTATGGCTACACCTTC.

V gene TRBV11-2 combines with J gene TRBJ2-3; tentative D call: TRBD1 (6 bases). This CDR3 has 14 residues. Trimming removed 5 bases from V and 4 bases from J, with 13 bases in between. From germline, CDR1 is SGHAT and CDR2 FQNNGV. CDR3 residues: CASSESPGADTQYF. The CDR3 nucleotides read TGTGCCAGCAGCGAGTCTCCAGGGGCAGATACGCAGTATTTT.

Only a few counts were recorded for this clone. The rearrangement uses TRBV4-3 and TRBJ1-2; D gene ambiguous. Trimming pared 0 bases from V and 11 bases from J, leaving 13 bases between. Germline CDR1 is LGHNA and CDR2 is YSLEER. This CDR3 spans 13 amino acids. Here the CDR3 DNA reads TGCGCCAGCAGCCAAGATAGCTGGGCGGATTACACCTTC. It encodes CASSQDSWADYTF.

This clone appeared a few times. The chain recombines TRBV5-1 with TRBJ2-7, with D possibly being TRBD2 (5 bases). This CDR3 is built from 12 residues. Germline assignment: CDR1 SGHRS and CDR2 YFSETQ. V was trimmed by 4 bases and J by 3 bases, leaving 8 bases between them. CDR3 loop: CASSRDYYEQYF. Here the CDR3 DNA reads TGCGCCAGCAGCCGAGACTACTACGAGCAGTACTTC.

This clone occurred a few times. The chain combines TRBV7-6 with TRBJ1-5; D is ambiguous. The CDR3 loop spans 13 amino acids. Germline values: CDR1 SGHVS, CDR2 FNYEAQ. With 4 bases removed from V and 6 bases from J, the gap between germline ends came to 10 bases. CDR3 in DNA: TGTGCCAGCAGCTCATCTTGGAGTCAGCCCCAGCATTTT. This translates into CASSSSWSQPQHF.

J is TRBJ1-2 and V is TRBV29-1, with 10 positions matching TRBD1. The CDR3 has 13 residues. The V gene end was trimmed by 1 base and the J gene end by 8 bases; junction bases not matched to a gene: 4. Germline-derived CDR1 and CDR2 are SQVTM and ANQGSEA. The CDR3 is CSVEVDRGLGYTF. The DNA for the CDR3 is TGCAGCGTTGAAGTAGACAGGGGGCTCGGCTACACCTTC.

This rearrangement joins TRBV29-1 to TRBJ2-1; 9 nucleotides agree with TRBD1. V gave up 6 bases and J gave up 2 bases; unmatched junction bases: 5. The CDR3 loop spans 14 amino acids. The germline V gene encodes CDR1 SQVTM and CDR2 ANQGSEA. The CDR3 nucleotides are TGCAGCGTGGAGAGACAGGGGGCCTACAATGAGCAGTTCTTC. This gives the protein CSVERQGAYNEQFF.

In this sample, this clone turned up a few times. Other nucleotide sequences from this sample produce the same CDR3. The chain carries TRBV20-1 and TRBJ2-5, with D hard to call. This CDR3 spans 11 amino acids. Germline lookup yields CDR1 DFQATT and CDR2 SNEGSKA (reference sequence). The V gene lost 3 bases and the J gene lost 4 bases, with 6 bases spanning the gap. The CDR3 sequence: CSASPRETQYF. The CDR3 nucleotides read TGCAGTGCTAGCCCAAGAGAGACCCAGTACTTC.

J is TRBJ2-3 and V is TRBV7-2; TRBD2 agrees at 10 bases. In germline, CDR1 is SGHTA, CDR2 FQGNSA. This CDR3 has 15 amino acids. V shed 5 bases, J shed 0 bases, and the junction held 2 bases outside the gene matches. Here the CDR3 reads CASSILAGSTDTQYF. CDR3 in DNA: TGTGCCAGCAGCATACTAGCGGGGAGCACAGATACGCAGTATTTT. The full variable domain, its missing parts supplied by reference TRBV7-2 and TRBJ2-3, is GAGVSQSPSNKVTEKGKDVELRCDPISGHTALYWYRQSLGQGLEFLIYFQGNSAPDKSGLPSDRFSAERTGGSVSTLTIQRTQQEDSAVYLCASSILAGSTDTQYFGPGTRLTVL.

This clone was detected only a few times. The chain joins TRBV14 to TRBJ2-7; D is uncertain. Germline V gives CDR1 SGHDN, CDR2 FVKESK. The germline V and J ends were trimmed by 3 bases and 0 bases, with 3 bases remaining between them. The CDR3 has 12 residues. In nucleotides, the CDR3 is TGTGCCAGCAGCCAGAGCTCCTACGAGCAGTACTTC. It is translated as CASSQSSYEQYF.

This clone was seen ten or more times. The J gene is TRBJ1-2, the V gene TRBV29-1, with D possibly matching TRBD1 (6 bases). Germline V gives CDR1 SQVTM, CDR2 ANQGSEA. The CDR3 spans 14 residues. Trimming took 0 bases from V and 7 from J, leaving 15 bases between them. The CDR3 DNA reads TGCAGCGTTGAAGATCAGATCGGGACAACTGGCTACACCTTC. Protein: CSVEDQIGTTGYTF.

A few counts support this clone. CDR3 in amino acids: CASSQGVGQGAYEQYF. CDR3 nucleotide sequence: TGCGCCAGCAGCCAAGGGGTAGGTCAGGGGGCCTACGAGCAGTACTTC. The gene calls are TRBV4-3 and TRBJ2-7; 7 positions agree with TRBD1. V lost 1 base, J lost 2 bases, and 8 bases stayed unmatched. This CDR3 region has 16 residues. Germline values: CDR1 LGHNA, CDR2 YSLEER.

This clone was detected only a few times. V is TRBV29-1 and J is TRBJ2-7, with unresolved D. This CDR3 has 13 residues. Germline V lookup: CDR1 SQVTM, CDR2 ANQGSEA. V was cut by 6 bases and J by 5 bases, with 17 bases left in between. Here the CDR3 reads CSVDSNISNEQYF. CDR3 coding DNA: TGCAGCGTCGACTCCAACATCTCGAACGAGCAGTACTTC.

CDR3 sequence: CASGSQGARTNEKLFF. The DNA for the CDR3 is TGCGCCAGCGGATCACAGGGGGCGCGGACTAATGAAAAACTGTTTTTT. The chain is built from TRBV23-1 and TRBJ1-4, with 9 positions matching TRBD1. TRBV23-1 carries the ORF label, with uncertain function. V was pared by 8 bases and J by 2 bases, with 9 bases of the junction left unmatched. The CDR3 contains 16 residues.

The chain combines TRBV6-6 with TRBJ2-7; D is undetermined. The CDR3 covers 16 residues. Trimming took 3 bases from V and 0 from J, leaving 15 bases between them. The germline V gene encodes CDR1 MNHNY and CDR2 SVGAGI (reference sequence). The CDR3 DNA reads TGTGCCAGCAGTTATGGGCCGGACGCTACCTCCTACGAGCAGTACTTC. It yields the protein CASSYGPDATSYEQYF.

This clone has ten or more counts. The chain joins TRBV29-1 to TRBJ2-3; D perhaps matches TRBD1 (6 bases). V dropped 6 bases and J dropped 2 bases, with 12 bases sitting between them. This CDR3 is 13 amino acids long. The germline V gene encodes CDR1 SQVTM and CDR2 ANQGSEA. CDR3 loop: CSVMGAFTDTQYF. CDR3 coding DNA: TGCAGCGTCATGGGGGCCTTCACAGATACGCAGTATTTT.

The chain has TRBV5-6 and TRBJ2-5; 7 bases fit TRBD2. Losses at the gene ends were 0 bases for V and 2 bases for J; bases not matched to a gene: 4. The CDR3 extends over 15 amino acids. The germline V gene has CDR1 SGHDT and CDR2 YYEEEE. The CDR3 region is CASSLERGWQETQYF. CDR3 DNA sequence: TGTGCCAGCAGCTTGGAGCGGGGTTGGCAAGAGACCCAGTACTTC.

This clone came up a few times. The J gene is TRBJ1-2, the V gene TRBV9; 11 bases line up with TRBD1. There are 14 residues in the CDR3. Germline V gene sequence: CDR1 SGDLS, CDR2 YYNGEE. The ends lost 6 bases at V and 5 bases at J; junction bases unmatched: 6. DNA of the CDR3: TGTGCCAGCACAGCAGGGACAGGGGGATATGGCTACACCTTC. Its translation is CASTAGTGGYGYTF.

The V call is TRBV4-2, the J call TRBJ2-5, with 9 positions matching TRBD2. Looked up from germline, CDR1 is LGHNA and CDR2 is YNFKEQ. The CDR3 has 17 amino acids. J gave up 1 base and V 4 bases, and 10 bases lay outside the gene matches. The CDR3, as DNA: TGTGCCAGCAGCCCTAAAGCGGGGGGCGGACTCCAAGAGACCCAGTACTTC. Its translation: CASSPKAGGGLQETQYF.

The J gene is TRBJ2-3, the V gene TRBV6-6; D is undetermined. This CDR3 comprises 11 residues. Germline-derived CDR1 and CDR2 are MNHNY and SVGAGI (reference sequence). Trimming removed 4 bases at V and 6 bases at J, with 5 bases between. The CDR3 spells CASSLADTQYF. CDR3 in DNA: TGTGCCAGCAGTTTAGCCGATACGCAGTATTTT.

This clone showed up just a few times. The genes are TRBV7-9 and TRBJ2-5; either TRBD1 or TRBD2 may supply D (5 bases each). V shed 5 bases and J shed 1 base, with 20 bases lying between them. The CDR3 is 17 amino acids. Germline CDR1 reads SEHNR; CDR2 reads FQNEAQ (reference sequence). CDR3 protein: CASSPRGEIYGQETQYF. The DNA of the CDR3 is TGTGCCAGCAGCCCCCGAGGGGAGATTTACGGCCAAGAGACCCAGTACTTC.

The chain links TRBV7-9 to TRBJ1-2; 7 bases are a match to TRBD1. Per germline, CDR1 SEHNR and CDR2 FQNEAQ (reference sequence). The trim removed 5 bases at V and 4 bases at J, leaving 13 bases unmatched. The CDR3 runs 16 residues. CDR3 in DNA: TGTGCCAGCAGCCCCCCCTTCCGGGACAGCCTCTATGGCTACACCTTC. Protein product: CASSPPFRDSLYGYTF.

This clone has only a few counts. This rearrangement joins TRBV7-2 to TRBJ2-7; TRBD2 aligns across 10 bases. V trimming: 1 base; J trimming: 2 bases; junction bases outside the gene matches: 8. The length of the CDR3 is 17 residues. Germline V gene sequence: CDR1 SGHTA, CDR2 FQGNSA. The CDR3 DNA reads TGTGCCAGCAGCTTAGTAGCGGGGGGCCTTCTCCCCTACGAGCAGTACTTC. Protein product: CASSLVAGGLLPYEQYF.

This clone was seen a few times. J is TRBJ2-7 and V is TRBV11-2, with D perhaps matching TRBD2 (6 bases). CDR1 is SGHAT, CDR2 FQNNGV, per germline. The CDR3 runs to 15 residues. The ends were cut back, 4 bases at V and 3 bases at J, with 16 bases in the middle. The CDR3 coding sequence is TGTGCCAGCAGCTCCCTTCGGAGGGAAGGCTACGAGCAGTACTTC. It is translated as CASSSLRREGYEQYF.

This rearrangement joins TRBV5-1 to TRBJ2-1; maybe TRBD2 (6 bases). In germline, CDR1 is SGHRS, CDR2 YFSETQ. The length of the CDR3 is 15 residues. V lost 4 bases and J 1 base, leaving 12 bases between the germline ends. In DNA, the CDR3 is TGCGCCAGCAGCCCGGGGACTGATTCCTACAATGAGCAGTTCTTC. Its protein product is CASSPGTDSYNEQFF.